This record covers a single T cell receptor beta chain. Its target is not known. The sample belongs to a study of cytomegalovirus exposure and HLA in healthy donors. Study-wide results and caveats: The authors listed roughly 150 TCR beta chains as cytomegalovirus-associated. An analysis that came later showed most CMV-associated TCR beta chains appearing HLA-restricted. TCR beta V- and J-gene trimming, according to a later analysis, was linked to a missense DCLRE1C variant.

Primers included in the PCR were 60 Vbeta and 13 Jbeta primers. Authors' analysis steps: As a later analysis found, there were tens of millions of unique TCR beta chains, of which around 10 million were shared. Data came from immunoSEQ multiplex PCR; TCRdb stores just in-frame clones and leaves some out. Clone size and the V and J calls come from that table; the DNA yielded D and trimming. The sample lists 140,000 to 150,000 clones; approximately 80% were seen once. Germline CDR1 and CDR2: MNHNY and SVGAGI (reference sequence). Trimming stripped 6 bases from V and 11 bases from J, with 16 bases between. This CDR3 comprises 12 residues.

The chain employs TRBV6-6 and TRBJ1-1; D ambiguous. The TCR originated in a male donor in good health and CMV-seronegative. Sequenced sample: PBMCs. CDR3 in amino acids: CASRRAAPEAFF. The CDR3 bases are TGTGCCAGCAGACGCGCGGCCCCGGAGGCTTTCTTT.